The 12 T cell receptor beta chains given below trace back to one sample, sequenced in a study of identical twins. TCRdb recomputed calls from the 5' RACE reads with MiXCR, one row per CDR3 protein. The table has approximately 700,000 distinct CDR3 sequences, 15% to 20% seen once. These data were also reused for a study on T cells expressing NK-cell markers.

Sample: PBMCs. These receptors originate from a woman under 30 in good health.

This clonotype was observed a few times. Here the CDR3 reads CASSVAQNQPQHF. CDR3 DNA: TGTGCCAGCAGCGTAGCTCAGAATCAGCCCCAGCATTTT. The chain uses TRBV9 and TRBJ1-5; D gene uncertain. The CDR3 spans 13 residues. V shed 0 bases and J shed 4 bases, with 5 bases lying between them. The V gene's germline CDR1 is SGDLS and CDR2 YYNGEE.

The chain couples TRBV10-3 to TRBJ2-3, with D unclear. Germline assignment: CDR1 ENHRY and CDR2 SYGVKD. CDR3 size: 13 residues. V was cut by 7 bases and J by 7 bases, with 15 bases left in between. This CDR3 is CAITPEIDNTQYF. CDR3 DNA sequence: TGTGCCATCACGCCGGAAATCGATAATACGCAGTATTTT.

This chain uses TRBV10-2 with TRBJ2-3; 10 nucleotides line up with TRBD1. The CDR3 loop spans 16 amino acids. CDR1 and CDR2 from the germline V gene are WSHSY and SAAADI. Germline trimming cut 6 bases from V and 9 bases from J; bases unmatched to any gene: 15. The CDR3 reads CASRAGTGVGGGTQYF. CDR3 nucleotides: TGCGCCAGCAGAGCCGGGACAGGGGTCGGCGGTGGAACGCAGTATTTT.

This clonotype was recorded many times. The V gene is TRBV7-3, the J gene TRBJ2-1; D tentatively reads TRBD1 or TRBD2 (5 bases each). The V and J ends lost 6 bases and 8 bases respectively, with 17 bases between them. CDR3 length: 14 amino acids. Germline values: CDR1 SGHTA, CDR2 FQGTGA. The CDR3 coding sequence is TGTGCCAGCAGTCCCACGGGGCAAGGCCATGAGCAGTTCTTC. It encodes CASSPTGQGHEQFF.

This chain links TRBV6-5 with TRBJ2-1; D unclear. Germline V lookup: CDR1 MNHEY, CDR2 SVGAGI. This CDR3 contains 16 residues. V lost 0 bases, J lost 0 bases, and 9 bases lay in between. The CDR3 here is CASSYSRRSSYNEQFF. CDR3 DNA sequence: TGTGCCAGCAGTTACTCGAGGCGGAGCTCCTACAATGAGCAGTTCTTC.

This clonotype has a handful of counts. The rearrangement uses TRBV20-1 and TRBJ1-1, with TRBD1 identical over 7 bases. V gave up 5 bases and J gave up 9 bases; unmatched junction bases: 12. This CDR3 region has 13 residues. The germline V gene encodes CDR1 DFQATT and CDR2 SNEGSKA (reference sequence). CDR3 sequence reads: CSAYDREVRKAFF. The CDR3 nucleotides are TGCAGTGCTTACGACAGGGAAGTTAGAAAAGCTTTCTTT.

This clonotype was detected ten times or more. This chain connects TRBV6-1 to TRBJ2-3, with TRBD2 matching 8 bases. This CDR3 is 15 amino acids long. Looked up from germline, CDR1 is MNHNS and CDR2 is SASEGT. Unmatched junction bases numbered 3, after V lost 0 bases and J lost 4 bases. The CDR3 coding sequence is TGTGCCAGCAGTGAAGCGGCGGGAGGTGCAGATACGCAGTATTTT. Its protein product is CASSEAAGGADTQYF.

The rearrangement uses TRBV7-8 and TRBJ1-4; 9 bases are a match to TRBD1. V lost 5 bases and J lost 7; bases outside the gene matches: 5. The germline CDR1 and CDR2 sequences are SGHVS and FQNEAQ. This CDR3 has 14 amino acids. The CDR3 DNA follows: TGTGCCAGCAGCCTACGGGACAGGGCTGAAAAACTGTTTTTT. It is translated as CASSLRDRAEKLFF.

This clonotype was recorded a few times. The gene calls are TRBV4-1 and TRBJ1-2; D possibly corresponds to TRBD1 (6 bases). Trimming removed 1 base at V and 8 bases at J, with 20 bases between. Germline V CDR1 and CDR2: MGHRA, YSYEKL. The CDR3 is 16 residues long. The CDR3 loop is CASSQGRQAKGIGYTF. CDR3 nucleotides: TGCGCCAGCAGCCAAGGAAGACAGGCAAAGGGCATCGGCTACACCTTC.

The CDR3 DNA reads as TGTGCCAGCAGCTACGGGGCGGGAGCGTACGAGCAGTACTTC. Translating it yields CASSYGAGAYEQYF. The V and J genes are TRBV7-2 and TRBJ2-7; TRBD2 matches at 7 bases. Germline loops: CDR1 SGHTA, CDR2 FQGNSA. This CDR3 region has 14 residues. V lost 4 bases and J lost 4; bases outside the gene matches: 7.

The chain has TRBV7-9 and TRBJ2-7; maybe TRBD2 (5 bases). The V gene lost 2 bases and the J gene lost 3 bases, with 14 bases spanning the gap. Germline values: CDR1 SEHNR, CDR2 FQNEAQ (reference sequence). This CDR3 is 15 amino acids long. CDR3 nucleotide sequence: TGTGCCAGCAGCTTAAACCTCCTTGGGAGCTACGAGCAGTACTTC. Protein sequence: CASSLNLLGSYEQYF.

In this sample, this clonotype turned up once. This chain connects TRBV27 to TRBJ2-2; TRBD2 agrees at 9 bases. The CDR3 sequence is 15 residues long. The germline V gene has CDR1 MNHEY and CDR2 SMNVEV (reference sequence). Trimming took 5 bases from V and 1 from J; bases not matched to a gene: 2. In DNA form, the CDR3 reads TGTGCCAGCAGTCAACTAGCGGGGAACACCGGGGAGCTGTTTTTT. Its translation: CASSQLAGNTGELFF.